This T cell receptor (beta chain) came from a study of identical twins (dated by TCRdb to the mid-2010s). In the study overall: The study deep-sequenced TCR alpha and beta repertoires from monozygotic twins, unrelated adults of various ages and cord blood to test whether fetal clonotypes persist. Replicate twin experiments were performed at different times using different library preparation protocols to rule out contamination.

As for this clonotype: This clone's antigen is unknown. It has no much larger one-base neighbor in the sample; base qualities were not kept.

General conclusions and limits of the study: Recombination models systematically underestimated out-of-frame TCR alpha sharing in monozygotic twins but agreed with sharing between unrelated individuals. Abundant cord blood beta clonotypes had fewer insertions, young adult naive repertoires showed a similar but weaker trend, and memory repertoires showed no such trend. Zero-insertion analyses could be partly confounded by invariant T cells such as MAIT and iNKT, although diverse VJ usage argued against such confounding for most clonotypes. Excess twin sharing in beta out-of-frame sequences was weaker because fewer shared sequences lowered the signal-to-noise ratio. Compared with coincidental sharing between unrelated individuals, out-of-frame TCR alpha sequences shared between twins showed an excess of sequences with low generation probability. Because the same donors could not be followed over many years, the conclusions relied on cross-sectional statistical analysis.

Library construction relied on 5' RACE. Sequencing used an Illumina HiSeq 2000. A universal primer binding site was added through template switching, and the final cDNA carried a unique molecular identifier so that TCR cDNA molecules could be counted accurately. First-strand cDNA for TCR alpha and beta chains was synthesized from specific primers in the conserved constant-segment region. Each cDNA library was double barcoded, with a SMART-Mk sample barcode plus Illumina barcodes, to control for contamination. Two successive PCR steps introduced TruSeq adapter sequences along with Illumina sample barcodes. TCR alpha and beta cDNA libraries were sequenced on the Illumina HiSeq platform with custom primers. Concerning the study's data processing: MiGEC was used to process raw reads and extract unique molecular identifiers, and MiXCR was used to find CDR3 positions. Recombination models were inferred per individual with the repgenHMM and IGoR tools using an EM algorithm. The analysis of shared clonotypes was done with the tcR package in R, with sharing normalized by the product of cloneset sizes. To study raw recombination free of thymic and clonal selection effects, out-of-frame nonproductive sequences were analyzed. TCRdb cleaned the public reads at Q25 with fastp, built clones with MiXCR and kept in-frame beta chains. Entries are consolidated by CDR3 protein sequence, retaining the most common genes and DNA. The authors' filters were not applied to this entry. The sample data list approximately 690,000 distinct CDR3 sequences, and around 5.7% of these were observed just once. Of the sample, roughly 1.8% is held by the ten largest clones.

Every donor in the study was a healthy Caucasian. The researchers also sequenced three unrelated adults who were not twins: a male aged 18 to 29, a male aged 50 to 60, and a female aged 50 to 60. Using Miltenyi CD45RO+ enrichment and human naive T-cell isolation kits, memory (CD45RO+) and naive T cells were isolated from PBMC. The specimen sequenced was naive T cells sorted from blood. The sample's cell subset or site label, decoded: cells isolated with a human naive T-cell isolation kit. This receptor was identified in a young man in good health.

The CDR3 loop reads CASSPGPHNEQFF. The sequenced DNA is TGTGCCAGCAGCCCCGGCCCCCACAATGAGCAGTTCTTC. The chain uses TRBV7-8 and TRBJ2-1, with the D segment identity uncertain. The CDR3 runs 13 amino acids, cysteine and phenylalanine included. Only the CDR3 part of the read is kept: 39 bases, read in frame from the first base. V is clipped by 5 bases and J by 5 bases, and the sequence between their germline boundaries is 10 bases long. The CDR1 and CDR2 encoded by the germline V gene are SGHVS and FQNEAQ.